The rows below give T cell receptor beta chains drawn from one sample of a study of neurological immune-mediated disorders. TCRdb re-derived calls from the 5' RACE reads in MiXCR, one entry per CDR3 protein. In the table there are fewer than 35,000 distinct CDR3 sequences, about a sixth of which are singletons. Sample: CD4+ T cells from blood. Every receptor here comes from a female donor with HTLV-1-associated myelopathy (HAM/TSP). The CDR3 runs from the conserved cysteine through the conserved F or W. The order of the fields is J gene, V gene, clone size, D gene, CDR3 DNA, CDR3 protein. D genes are given only for firm matches. A row's size may be missing; if present it is once, few, many or a size class.

>TRBJ2-3|TRBV5-8|many|-
TGTGCCAGCAGCTTGGGGTCGCTAGTCACAGATACGCAGTATTTT
CASSLGSLVTDTQYF
>TRBJ2-5|TRBV20-1|many|TRBD2
TGCAGTGCTTCTCGGACTAGCGGTCAAGAGACCCAGTACTTC
CSASRTSGQETQYF
>TRBJ1-6|TRBV9|many|TRBD1
TGTGCCAGCAGCCCAAACCCGACAGGGGAGAATTCACCCCTCCACTTT
CASSPNPTGENSPLHF
>TRBJ1-4|TRBV5-5|many|TRBD1
TGTGCCAGCAGCTTTTCCGGGACAGGGGATAAACTGTTTTTT
CASSFSGTGDKLFF
>TRBJ2-2|TRBV7-9|-|-
TGTGCCAGCAGCTCGACTAGGAAGGGCCGGACCGGGGAGCTGTTTTTT
CASSSTRKGRTGELFF
>TRBJ2-3|TRBV5-1|many|TRBD1
TGCGCCAGCAGCTTGCAGGGGGCCTCTAGCACAGATACGCAGTATTTT
CASSLQGASSTDTQYF
>TRBJ2-3|TRBV4-2|many|-
TGTGCCAGCAGCCCTAGACTAGGGTACAGCACAGATACGCAGTATTTT
CASSPRLGYSTDTQYF
>TRBJ2-3|TRBV29-1|many|-
TGCAGCGTTGGGGGCCACGGGTTGGGGGATTCTAGCACAGATACGCAGTATTTT
CSVGGHGLGDSSTDTQYF
>TRBJ1-3|TRBV20-1|many|-
TGCAGTGCCCAGGGACCGTGGAGCTCTGGAAACACCATATATTTT
CSAQGPWSSGNTIYF
>TRBJ2-5|TRBV20-1|many|TRBD2
TGCAGTGCTAGTGATGCTAGCGGGGGCGCGCCTATATTGGAGACCCAGTACTTC
CSASDASGGAPILETQYF